This TCR beta chain was retrieved from a study of blood T cell repertoires in COVID-19. At the level of the study: Spain, Italy and the United States supplied samples that represented acute and convalescent COVID-19.

The cohort comprised adults aged 18 to 89 years residing in about two dozen US areas. Allocation to cohorts depended on clinical history reported by the participants. V shed 3 bases and J 1 base; nucleotides not matched to a gene: 3. This CDR3 is 14 amino acids long. Germline loops: CDR1 SGHTS, CDR2 YDEGEE. In the original workflow: Scientists estimated how many nucleated cells there were by amplifying reference gene primers. Profiled with immunoSEQ multiplex PCR; TCRdb holds only in-frame clones, not every one. V and J calls and clone size come straight from that table; D and trimming were deduced from the DNA. The sample contains approximately 250,000 clones, 88% of which appear only once.

V usage is TRBV5-8 and J usage is TRBJ1-1, with 7 bases fitting TRBD1. The sequence came from a woman aged 30 to 39 who had recovered from COVID-19. Sequenced sample: PBMCs or T cells enriched from blood (not recorded which). CDR3 nucleotide sequence: TGTGCCAGCAGCTCCCACAGGGGGAACACTGAAGCTTTCTTT. Its translation: CASSSHRGNTEAFF. Filled out from reference TRBV5-8 and TRBJ1-1, the complete variable domain reads EAGVTQSPTHLIKTRGQQATLRCSPISGHTSVYWYQQALGLGLQFLLWYDEGEERNRGNFPPRFSGRQFPNYSSELNVNALELEDSALYLCASSSHRGNTEAFFGQGTRLTVV.